This T cell receptor (beta chain) was recovered during a study of blood T cell repertoires in COVID-19. Whole-study context: The United States, Italy and Spain provided the acute and convalescent COVID-19 samples. The cDNA or gDNA used as material had been derived from T cells, B-cell-depleted T cells, or PBMCs.

Authors' methods: Reference gene primer amplification yielded estimated nucleated cell counts. TCRdb's copy holds only in-frame clones and misses some; the assay was immunoSEQ multiplex PCR. V and J calls and clone size are given by that table; D and trimming were obtained from the DNA. The table has over 110,000 clones, 70% to 85% seen once. This TCR was recovered from a man aged 55 to 70 with active or convalescent COVID-19. Sequenced: peripheral blood.

CDR3 DNA: TGTGCCAGCAGCTTCACCGGGACACTGAGCACAGATACGCAGTATTTT. It yields the protein CASSFTGTLSTDTQYF. The chain combines TRBV7-2 with TRBJ2-3; D might be TRBD1 (6 bases). The CDR3 runs 16 residues. In germline, CDR1 is SGHTA, CDR2 FQGNSA. V lost 3 bases, J lost 0 bases, and 13 bases lay in between.